Below are 16 T cell receptor beta chains sequenced from a single sample in a study of T-cell reconstitution after alpha-beta-depleted transplantation in children. Preparation of the TCRbeta library was carried out with unique molecular identifiers. TCRdb called the PCR reads again in MiXCR, with one record for every CDR3 protein. Of 700,000 to 850,000 distinct CDR3 sequences in the sample, 16% are singletons; the top ten hold around 4.5%. This specimen was PBMCs, mostly from graft donor cells, taken 360 days after TCRalphabeta/CD19-depleted stem cell transplant. Receptors were obtained from a male patient aged 10-17 years who had a stem cell transplant for acute lymphoblastic leukemia, so the T cells may come from the graft donor.

Comment on this clonotype: This may stem from a read error, because a much larger clone lies one nucleotide away. The chain carries TRBV4-1 and TRBJ2-7, with D possibly called TRBD1 or TRBD2 (6 bases each). The CDR3 length is 16 residues. Germline V CDR1 and CDR2: MGHRA, YSYEKL. The CDR3 DNA reads as TGCGCCAGCAGCCAAGAGGGGGGCTTTCCGTCCTGCGAGCAGTACTTC. Translating gives CASSQEGGFPSCEQYF.

J is TRBJ2-7 and V is TRBV7-3; D possibly corresponds to TRBD1 (5 bases). The V end was cut by 4 bases, the J end by 3 bases, with 10 bases between. CDR1 SGHTA and CDR2 FQGTGA come from the germline V gene. The CDR3 has 13 residues. CDR3 bases: TGTGCCAGCAGCTCCCAGGGTTACTACGAGCAGTACTTC. It codes for CASSSQGYYEQYF.

This clonotype occurred once. The rearrangement uses TRBV7-3 and TRBJ2-1, with TRBD2 as a possible D gene (5 bases). Germline CDR1 SGHTA, CDR2 FQGTGA. The V and J ends lost 5 bases and 7 bases respectively, with 12 bases between them. The CDR3 consists of 13 residues. CDR3 DNA sequence: TGTGCCAGCAGCGGACTGCCTTGGAATGAGCAGTTCTTC. Its translation: CASSGLPWNEQFF.

This clonotype was seen only a few times. In nucleotides, the CDR3 is TGTGCCAGCAGTTCGCCTAGCGATAAGAGCACAGATACGCAGTATTTT. Translation gives CASSSPSDKSTDTQYF. This sequence joins TRBV2 and TRBJ2-3; tentative D call: TRBD2 (6 bases). The V and J ends lost 5 bases and 0 bases respectively, with 15 bases between them. The CDR3 is made up of 16 amino acids. Germline V lookup: CDR1 SNHLY, CDR2 FYNNEI.

The V call is TRBV7-9, the J call TRBJ1-1; D unresolved. Per germline, CDR1 SEHNR and CDR2 FQNEAQ (reference sequence). Trimming removed 5 bases from V and 0 bases from J, with 13 bases in between. This CDR3 comprises 15 residues. The CDR3 bases are TGTGCCAGCAGCCCACAGCGAGGTGTGAACACTGAAGCTTTCTTT. Protein product: CASSPQRGVNTEAFF.

In this sample, this clonotype turned up a few times. The gene calls are TRBV20-1 and TRBJ2-2; 12 nucleotides agree with TRBD2. CDR3 size: 18 residues. Germline trimming cut 3 bases from V and 3 bases from J; bases unmatched to any gene: 11. Germline CDR1 DFQATT, CDR2 SNEGSKA (reference sequence). The CDR3 nucleotides are TGCAGTGCTAGTCAAGGACTAGCGGGAAAGTATTACACCGGGGAGCTGTTTTTT. Translated, it gives CSASQGLAGKYYTGELFF.

This chain connects TRBV12-3 or TRBV12-4 to TRBJ2-4; D is unclear. The CDR3 runs to 15 residues. Trimming left V 2 bases short and J 7 bases short, with 15 bases between. CDR3 sequence (DNA): TGTGCCAGCAGTTTAACCCCTAGAGCGTTGAACATTCAGTACTTC. Protein product: CASSLTPRALNIQYF.

The genes are TRBV6-2 or TRBV6-3 and TRBJ2-2, with TRBD2 matching over 12 bases. CDR3 length equals 17 residues. In germline, CDR1 is MNHEY, CDR2 SVGEGT. V shed 5 bases, J shed 0 bases, and the junction held 4 bases outside the gene matches. The CDR3: CASSRTSGITNTGELFF. CDR3 in DNA: TGTGCCAGCAGTAGGACTAGCGGGATAACGAACACCGGGGAGCTGTTTTTT.

This clonotype was seen only a few times. This sequence joins TRBV20-1 and TRBJ2-7; TRBD1 matches 7 bases. The CDR3 runs 14 residues. With V trimmed by 5 bases and J by 3 bases, 10 bases remained unmatched. Per the germline V gene, CDR1 is DFQATT and CDR2 is SNEGSKA (reference sequence). The CDR3 here is CSAGSQGTNYEQYF. The CDR3 bases are TGCAGTGCTGGATCACAGGGGACCAACTACGAGCAGTACTTC.

This rearrangement joins TRBV4-1 to TRBJ2-1; 7 positions match TRBD2. From germline, CDR1 is MGHRA and CDR2 YSYEKL. The CDR3 has 17 residues. Losses at the gene ends were 5 bases for V and 0 bases for J; bases not matched to a gene: 10. The DNA for the CDR3 is TGCGCCAGCAGCGGCTCGACTAGCCCTTACTCCTACAATGAGCAGTTCTTC. This sequence encodes CASSGSTSPYSYNEQFF.

V gene TRBV6-5 combines with J gene TRBJ1-2, with 7 bases that match TRBD1. The CDR3 consists of 14 residues. Losses at the gene ends were 0 bases for V and 8 bases for J; bases not matched to a gene: 6. The germline V gene encodes CDR1 MNHEY and CDR2 SVGAGI. CDR3 coding DNA: TGTGCCAGCAGTTACTCGGGCAGGGGGAGCGGCTACACCTTC. Translated, it gives CASSYSGRGSGYTF.

This clonotype was detected many times. V is TRBV7-9 and J is TRBJ2-2; 7 nucleotides line up with TRBD2. The CDR3 spans 17 residues. Germline V gene sequence: CDR1 SEHNR, CDR2 FQNEAQ (reference sequence). Trimming cost V 4 bases and J 8 bases; bases outside gene matches: 16. CDR3 sequence reads: CASSSRRRGSLSGELFF. As DNA, the CDR3 is TGTGCCAGCAGCTCACGAAGGCGGGGGTCCTTGTCGGGGGAGCTGTTTTTT.

The chain links TRBV12-3 or TRBV12-4 to TRBJ1-2; TRBD1 might be the D (5 bases). Trimming took off 7 bases at V and 8 bases at J, with 26 bases between the two ends. This CDR3 has 16 residues. In DNA form, the CDR3 reads TGTGCCAGCACTCTAGGGGCGCAGGGTATCTTATCGGGCTACACCTTC. It specifies CASTLGAQGILSGYTF.

The CDR3 protein is CASSQVRARDEQYF. CDR3 coding DNA: TGTGCCAGCAGCCAAGTCAGGGCCCGGGACGAGCAGTACTTC. V is TRBV3-1 and J is TRBJ2-7; possibly TRBD1 for D (5 bases). Germline lookup yields CDR1 LGHDT and CDR2 YNNKEL (reference sequence). The ends were cut back, 1 base at V and 5 bases at J, with 12 bases in the middle. The CDR3 has 14 amino acids.

There are many counts of this clonotype. The chain recombines TRBV28 with TRBJ2-7; TRBD2 matches at 8 bases. Germline V lookup: CDR1 MDHEN, CDR2 SYDVKM. The CDR3 is 15 amino acids. Unmatched junction bases numbered 7, after V lost 5 bases and J lost 1 base. CDR3 in amino acids: CASSLELAESYEQYF. The CDR3 DNA sequence: TGTGCCAGCAGTCTAGAACTAGCGGAGTCCTACGAGCAGTACTTC.

This clonotype was seen a handful of times. V gene TRBV27 combines with J gene TRBJ2-2; D ambiguous. This CDR3 has 12 residues. V lost 7 bases and J lost 6, with 9 bases in between. CDR1 is MNHEY, CDR2 SMNVEV, per germline (reference sequence). The CDR3 region is CASKFFSGELFF. CDR3 in DNA: TGTGCCAGCAAGTTCTTTTCCGGGGAGCTGTTTTTT.